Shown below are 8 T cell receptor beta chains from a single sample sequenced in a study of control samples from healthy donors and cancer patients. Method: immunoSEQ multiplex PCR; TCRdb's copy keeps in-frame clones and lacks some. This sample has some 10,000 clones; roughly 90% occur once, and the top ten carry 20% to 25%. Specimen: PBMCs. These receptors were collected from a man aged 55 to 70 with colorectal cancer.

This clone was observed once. CDR3 coding DNA: TGTGCCAGCAGCCAGGCCCCTTTTGGCGCGGGGGGCAAGGATACGCAGTATTTT. Protein product: CASSQAPFGAGGKDTQYF. This chain joins TRBV7-2 and TRBJ2-3; 8 bases align to TRBD2. J lost 6 bases, V lost 5 bases, and 19 bases had no gene match. The CDR3 covers 18 residues. From germline, CDR1 is SGHTA and CDR2 FQGNSA.

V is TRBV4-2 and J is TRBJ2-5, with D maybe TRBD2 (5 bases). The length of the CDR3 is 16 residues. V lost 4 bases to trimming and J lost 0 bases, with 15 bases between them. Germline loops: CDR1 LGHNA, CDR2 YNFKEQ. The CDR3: CASSPLISGYQETQYF. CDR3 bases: TGTGCCAGCAGCCCCCTTATTTCGGGATACCAAGAGACCCAGTACTTC.

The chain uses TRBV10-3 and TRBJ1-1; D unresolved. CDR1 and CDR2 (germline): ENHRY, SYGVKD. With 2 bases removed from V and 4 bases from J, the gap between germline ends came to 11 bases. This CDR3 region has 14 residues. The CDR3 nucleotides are TGTGCCATCAGTGAGGTTAATCGCGGCACTGAAGCTTTCTTT. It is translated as CAISEVNRGTEAFF.

The DNA for the CDR3 is TGTGCCAGCAGCCTTGACAGGGCGGTTGGCTACACCTTC. It is translated as CASSLDRAVGYTF. This chain uses TRBV9 with TRBJ1-2; 7 nucleotides line up with TRBD1. The CDR3 totals 13 residues. CDR1 and CDR2 (germline): SGDLS, YYNGEE. Trimming took 4 bases from V and 7 from J; bases not matched to a gene: 7.

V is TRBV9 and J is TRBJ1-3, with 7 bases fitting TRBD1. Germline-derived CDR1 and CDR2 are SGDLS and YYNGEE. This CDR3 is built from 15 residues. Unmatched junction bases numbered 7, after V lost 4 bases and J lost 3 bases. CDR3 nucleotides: TGTGCCAGCAGCCCGACAGGGTCGGGTGGAAACACCATATATTTT. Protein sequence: CASSPTGSGGNTIYF.

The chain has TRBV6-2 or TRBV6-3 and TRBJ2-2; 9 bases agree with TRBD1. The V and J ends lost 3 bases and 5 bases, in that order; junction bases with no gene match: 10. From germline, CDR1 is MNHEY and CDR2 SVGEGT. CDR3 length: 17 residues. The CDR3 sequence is CASSYGTGSYGTGELFF. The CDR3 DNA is TGTGCCAGCAGTTATGGGACAGGGTCATATGGGACCGGGGAGCTGTTTTTT.

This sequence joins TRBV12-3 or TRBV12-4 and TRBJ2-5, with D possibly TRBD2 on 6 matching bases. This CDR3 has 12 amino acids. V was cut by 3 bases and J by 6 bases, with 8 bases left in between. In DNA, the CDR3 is TGTGCCAGCAGTTTGGAGGGGCAGACCCAGTACTTC. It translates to CASSLEGQTQYF.

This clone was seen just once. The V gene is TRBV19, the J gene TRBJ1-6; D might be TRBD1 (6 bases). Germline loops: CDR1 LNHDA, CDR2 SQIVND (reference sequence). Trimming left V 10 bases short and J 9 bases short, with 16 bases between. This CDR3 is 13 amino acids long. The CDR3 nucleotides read TGTGCCACTTCACAGGGTGCGGGTTCACCCCTCCACTTT. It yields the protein CATSQGAGSPLHF.